This T cell receptor (beta chain) was recorded in a study of OX40 agonist ivuxolimab in advanced cancers. In the study overall: Patients were treated with ivuxolimab, an agonistic anti-OX40 (CD134) antibody. With a range of 23 to 79, age averaged 60 years, and 65% to 90% were male.

This CDR3 contains 21 residues. Trimming removed 6 bases from V and 4 bases from J, with 31 bases in between. Germline values: CDR1 LGHNA, CDR2 YSLEER. Systemic immunosuppression or a history of autoimmune disease excluded patients. The data were produced by immunoSEQ multiplex PCR, yet TCRdb's version contains in-frame clones alone and is incomplete. Among under 50,000 clones listed, approximately 85% were seen once. The specimen comprised CD4+ or CD8+ T cells sorted from blood, sampled in a trial of the OX40 agonist ivuxolimab. This chain joins TRBV4-3 and TRBJ2-6; D is perhaps TRBD1 or TRBD2 (6 bases each). The origin of this receptor is an adult with an advanced solid tumor such as melanoma, head and neck, liver or kidney cancer. DNA for the CDR3: TGCGCCAGCAGTCTAGGGGGGTCGGGGGCGATCTACCCGGAAGGGGCCAACGTCCTGACTTTC. This encodes CASSLGGSGAIYPEGANVLTF.